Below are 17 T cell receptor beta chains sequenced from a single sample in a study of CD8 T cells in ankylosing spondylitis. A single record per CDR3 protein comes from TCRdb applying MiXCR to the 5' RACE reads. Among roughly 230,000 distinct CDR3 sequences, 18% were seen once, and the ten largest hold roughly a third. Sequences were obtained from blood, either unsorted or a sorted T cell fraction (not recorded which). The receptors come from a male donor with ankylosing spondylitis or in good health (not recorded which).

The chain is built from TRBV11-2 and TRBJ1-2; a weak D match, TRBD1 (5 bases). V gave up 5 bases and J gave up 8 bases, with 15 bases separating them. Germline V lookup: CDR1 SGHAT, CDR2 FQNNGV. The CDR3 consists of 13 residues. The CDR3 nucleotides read TGTGCCAGCAGCCATACCGGGACGCTCGGCTACACCTTC. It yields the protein CASSHTGTLGYTF.

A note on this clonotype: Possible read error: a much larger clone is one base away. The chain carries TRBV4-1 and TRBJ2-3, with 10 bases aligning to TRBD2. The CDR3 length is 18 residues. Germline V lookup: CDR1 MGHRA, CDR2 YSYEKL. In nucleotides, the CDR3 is TGCGCCAGCAGCCCGGGGACTAGCGCCTACCTACCCACAGATCCGCAGTATTTT. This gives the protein CASSPGTSAYLPTDPQYF.

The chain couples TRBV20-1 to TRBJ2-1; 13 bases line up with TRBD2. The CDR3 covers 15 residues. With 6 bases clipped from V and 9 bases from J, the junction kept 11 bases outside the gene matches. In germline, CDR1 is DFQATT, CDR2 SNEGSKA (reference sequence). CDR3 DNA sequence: TGCAGTGCCGGTCGTAGGACTAGCGGGAGTCTTGAGCAGTTCTTC. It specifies CSAGRRTSGSLEQFF.

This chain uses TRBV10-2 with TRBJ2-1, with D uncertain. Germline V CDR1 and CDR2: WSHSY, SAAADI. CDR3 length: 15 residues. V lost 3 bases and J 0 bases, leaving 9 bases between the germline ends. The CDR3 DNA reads TGCGCCAGCAGTGAAGAGACCAGCTCCTACAATGAGCAGTTCTTC. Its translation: CASSEETSSYNEQFF.

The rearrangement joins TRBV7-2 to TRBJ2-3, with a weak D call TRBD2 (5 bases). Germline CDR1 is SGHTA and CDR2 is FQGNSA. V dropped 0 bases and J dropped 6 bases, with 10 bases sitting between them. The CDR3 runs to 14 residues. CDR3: CASSLAIWEDTQYF. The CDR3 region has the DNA TGTGCCAGCAGCTTAGCAATCTGGGAGGATACGCAGTATTTT.

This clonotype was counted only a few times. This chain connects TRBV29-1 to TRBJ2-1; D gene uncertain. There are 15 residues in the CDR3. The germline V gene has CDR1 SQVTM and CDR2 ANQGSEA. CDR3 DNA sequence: TGCAGTGGGTCTTGGAAAGGAGTCTCCTACAATGAGCAGTTCTTC. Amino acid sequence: CSGSWKGVSYNEQFF.

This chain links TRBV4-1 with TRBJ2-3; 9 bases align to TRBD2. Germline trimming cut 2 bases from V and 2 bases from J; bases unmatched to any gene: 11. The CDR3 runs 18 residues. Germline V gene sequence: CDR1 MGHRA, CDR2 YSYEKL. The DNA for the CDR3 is TGCGCCAGCAGCCAACCCCTAAGCGGGAGGCCGGACACAGATACGCAGTATTTT. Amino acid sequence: CASSQPLSGRPDTDTQYF.

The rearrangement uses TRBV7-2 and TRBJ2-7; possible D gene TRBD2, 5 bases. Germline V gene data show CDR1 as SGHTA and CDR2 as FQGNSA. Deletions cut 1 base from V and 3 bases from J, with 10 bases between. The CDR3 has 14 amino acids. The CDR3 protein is CASSLDVRGYEQYF. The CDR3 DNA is TGTGCCAGCAGCTTAGATGTCCGGGGCTACGAGCAGTACTTC.

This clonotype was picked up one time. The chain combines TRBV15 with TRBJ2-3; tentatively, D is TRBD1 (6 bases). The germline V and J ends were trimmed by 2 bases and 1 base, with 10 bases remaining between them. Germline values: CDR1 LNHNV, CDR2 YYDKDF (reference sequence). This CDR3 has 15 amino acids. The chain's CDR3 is CATSRTGWGTDTQYF. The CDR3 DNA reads TGTGCCACCAGCAGAACAGGGTGGGGCACAGATACGCAGTATTTT.

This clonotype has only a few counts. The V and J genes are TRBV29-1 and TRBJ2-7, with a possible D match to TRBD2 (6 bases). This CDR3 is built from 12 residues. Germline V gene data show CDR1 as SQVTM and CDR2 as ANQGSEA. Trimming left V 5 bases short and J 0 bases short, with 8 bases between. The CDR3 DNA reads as TGCAGCGTTCTCGGGAGCTCCTACGAGCAGTACTTC. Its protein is CSVLGSSYEQYF.

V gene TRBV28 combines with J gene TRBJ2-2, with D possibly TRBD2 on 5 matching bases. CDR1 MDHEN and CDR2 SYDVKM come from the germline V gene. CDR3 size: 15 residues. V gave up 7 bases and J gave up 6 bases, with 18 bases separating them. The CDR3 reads CASTDGRIGAGELFF. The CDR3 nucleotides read TGTGCCAGCACCGACGGGCGGATCGGGGCCGGGGAGCTGTTTTTT.

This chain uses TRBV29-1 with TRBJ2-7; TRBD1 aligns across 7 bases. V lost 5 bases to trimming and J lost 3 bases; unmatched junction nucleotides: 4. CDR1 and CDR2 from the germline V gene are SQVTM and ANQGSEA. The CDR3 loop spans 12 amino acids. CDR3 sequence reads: CSVLTGNYEQYF. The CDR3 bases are TGCAGCGTTTTGACAGGGAACTACGAGCAGTACTTC.

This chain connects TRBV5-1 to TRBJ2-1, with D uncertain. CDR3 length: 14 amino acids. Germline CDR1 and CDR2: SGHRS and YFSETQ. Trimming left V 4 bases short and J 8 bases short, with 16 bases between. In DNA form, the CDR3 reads TGCGCCAGCAGCGCGGCACCCTCACCCCATGAGCAGTTCTTC. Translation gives CASSAAPSPHEQFF.

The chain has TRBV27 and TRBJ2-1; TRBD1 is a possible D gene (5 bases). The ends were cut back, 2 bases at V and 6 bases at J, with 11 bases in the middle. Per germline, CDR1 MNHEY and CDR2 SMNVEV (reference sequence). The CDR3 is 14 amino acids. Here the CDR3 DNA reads TGTGCCAGCAGTTTAACAGGTGATCCCAATGAGCAGTTCTTC. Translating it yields CASSLTGDPNEQFF.

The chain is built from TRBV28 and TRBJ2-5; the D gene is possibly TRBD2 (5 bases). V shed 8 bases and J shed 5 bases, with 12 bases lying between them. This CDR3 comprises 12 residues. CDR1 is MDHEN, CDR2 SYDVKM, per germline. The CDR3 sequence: CASLDFEETQYF. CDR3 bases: TGTGCCAGCTTGGACTTTGAGGAGACCCAGTACTTC. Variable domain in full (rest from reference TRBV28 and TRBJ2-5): DVKVTQSSRYLVKRTGEKVFLECVQDMDHENMFWYRQDPGLGLRLIYFSYDVKMKEKGDIPEGYSVSREKKERFSLILESASTNQTSMYLCASLDFEETQYFGPGTRLLVL.

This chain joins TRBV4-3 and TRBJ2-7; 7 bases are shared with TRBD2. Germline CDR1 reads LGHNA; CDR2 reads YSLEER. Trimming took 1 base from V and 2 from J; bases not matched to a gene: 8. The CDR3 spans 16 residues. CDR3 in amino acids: CASSQGGRGAAYEQYF. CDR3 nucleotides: TGCGCCAGCAGCCAAGGCGGGAGAGGGGCTGCCTACGAGCAGTACTTC.

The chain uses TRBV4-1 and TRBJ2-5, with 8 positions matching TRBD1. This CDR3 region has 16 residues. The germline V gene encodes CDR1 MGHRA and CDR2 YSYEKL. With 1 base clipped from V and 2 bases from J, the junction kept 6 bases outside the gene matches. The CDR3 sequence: CASSQGDRRYQETQYF. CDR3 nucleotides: TGCGCCAGCAGCCAAGGGGACAGGAGATATCAAGAGACCCAGTACTTC.